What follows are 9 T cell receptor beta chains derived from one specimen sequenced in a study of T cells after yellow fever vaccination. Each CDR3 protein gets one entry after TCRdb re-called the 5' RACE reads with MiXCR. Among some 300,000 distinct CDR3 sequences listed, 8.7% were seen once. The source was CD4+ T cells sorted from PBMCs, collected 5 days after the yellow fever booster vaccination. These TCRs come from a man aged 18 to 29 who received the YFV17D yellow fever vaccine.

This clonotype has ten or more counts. As DNA, the CDR3 is TGCGCCAGCAGCCAAGGGCCCGCAGGGTTCACCTACGAGCAGTACGTC. This gives the protein CASSQGPAGFTYEQYV. The rearrangement uses TRBV4-3 and TRBJ2-7; the D gene is possibly TRBD1 (5 bases). CDR3 length equals 16 residues. Germline V gene data show CDR1 as LGHNA and CDR2 as YSLEER. Deletions cut 1 base from V and 2 bases from J, with 15 bases between.

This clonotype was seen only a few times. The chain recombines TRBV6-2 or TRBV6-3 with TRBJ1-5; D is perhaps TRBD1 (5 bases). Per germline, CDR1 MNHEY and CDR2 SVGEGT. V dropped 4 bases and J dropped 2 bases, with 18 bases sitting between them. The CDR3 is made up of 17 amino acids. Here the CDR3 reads CASSFPDGAKGNQPQHF. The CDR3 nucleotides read TGTGCCAGCAGTTTCCCGGATGGGGCCAAGGGCAATCAGCCCCAGCATTTT.

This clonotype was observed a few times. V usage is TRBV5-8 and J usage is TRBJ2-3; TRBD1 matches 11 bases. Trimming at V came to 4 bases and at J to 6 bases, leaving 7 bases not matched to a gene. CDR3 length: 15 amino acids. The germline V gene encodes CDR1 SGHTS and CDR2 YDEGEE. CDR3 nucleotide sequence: TGTGCCAGCAGCCCCGGACAGGGGGCAGACGATACGCAGTATTTT. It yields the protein CASSPGQGADDTQYF.

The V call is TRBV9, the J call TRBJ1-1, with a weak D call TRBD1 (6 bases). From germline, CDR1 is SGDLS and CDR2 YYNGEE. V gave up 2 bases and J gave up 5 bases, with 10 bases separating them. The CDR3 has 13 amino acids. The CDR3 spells CASSVFQGTEAFF. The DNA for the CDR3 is TGTGCCAGCAGCGTGTTCCAGGGGACTGAAGCTTTCTTT. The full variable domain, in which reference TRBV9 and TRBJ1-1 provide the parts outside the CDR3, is DSGVTQTPKHLITATGQRVTLRCSPRSGDLSVYWYQQSLDQGLQFLIQYYNGEERAKGNILERFSAQQFPDLHSELNLSSLELGDSALYFCASSVFQGTEAFFGQGTRLTVV.

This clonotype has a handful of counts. The CDR3 here is CASSPGTGGYEQYV. CDR3 in DNA: TGTGCCAGCAGTCCAGGGACAGGGGGCTACGAGCAGTACGTC. The chain has TRBV12-3 or TRBV12-4 and TRBJ2-7, with 11 bases fitting TRBD1. Germline trimming cut 5 bases from V and 3 bases from J; bases unmatched to any gene: 3. CDR3 length equals 14 residues.

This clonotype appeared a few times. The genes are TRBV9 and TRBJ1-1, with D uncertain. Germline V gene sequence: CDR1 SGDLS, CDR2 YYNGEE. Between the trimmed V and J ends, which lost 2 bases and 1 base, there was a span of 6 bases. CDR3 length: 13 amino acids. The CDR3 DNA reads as TGTGCCAGCAGCGTCCGGGGGAACACTGAAGCTTTCTTT. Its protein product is CASSVRGNTEAFF.

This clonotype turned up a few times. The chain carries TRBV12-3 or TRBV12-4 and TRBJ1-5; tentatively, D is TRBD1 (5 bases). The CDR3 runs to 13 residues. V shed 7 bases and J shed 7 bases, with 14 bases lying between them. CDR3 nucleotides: TGTGCCAGCACTCTCGGCAGGGAACAGCCCCAGCATTTT. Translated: CASTLGREQPQHF.

The CDR3 DNA reads TGTGCCAGGAATTCCCAGGGGCTCGAAAAACTGTTTTTT. It translates to CARNSQGLEKLFF. V and J are TRBV24-1 and TRBJ1-4; D may be TRBD1 (6 bases). V lost 11 bases to trimming and J lost 8 bases, with 17 bases between them. Germline-derived CDR1 and CDR2 are KGHDR and SFDVKD. This CDR3 contains 13 residues.

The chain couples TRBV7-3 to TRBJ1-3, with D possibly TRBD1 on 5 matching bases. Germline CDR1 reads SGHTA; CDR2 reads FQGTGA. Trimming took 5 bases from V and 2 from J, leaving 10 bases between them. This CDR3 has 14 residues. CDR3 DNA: TGTGCCAGCAGCCGCGCAGGGACTGGAAACACCATATATTTT. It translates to CASSRAGTGNTIYF. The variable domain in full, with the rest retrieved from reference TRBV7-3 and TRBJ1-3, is GAGVSQTPSNKVTEKGKYVELRCDPISGHTALYWYRQSLGQGPEFLIYFQGTGAADDSGLPNDRFFAVRPEGSVSTLKIQRTERGDSAVYLCASSRAGTGNTIYFGEGSWLTVV.